This T cell receptor (beta chain) was identified during a study of cytomegalovirus exposure and HLA in healthy donors. General study findings and limits: The study listed 150 to 200 cytomegalovirus-associated TCR beta chains. A later analysis appeared to link common viral pathogens to several of the most significant clusters. Researchers had no immune exposure information except CMV serostatus available.

This CDR3 comprises 13 residues. J lost 9 bases, V lost 5 bases, and 6 bases had no gene match. Per germline, CDR1 SGHAT and CDR2 FQNNGV. It was with 60 Vbeta and 13 Jbeta primers that the PCR ran. TCRdb's copy holds only in-frame clones and misses some; the assay was immunoSEQ multiplex PCR. Here the sample spans 200,000 to 250,000 clones, 75% to 90% being singletons. Concerning this clone itself: Antigen unknown.

The receptor was isolated from a boy aged 2 to 10 in good health and CMV-seronegative. The sequenced sample consisted of PBMCs. This rearrangement joins TRBV11-2 to TRBJ2-1; TRBD2 matches 8 bases. As DNA, the CDR3 is TGTGCCAGCAGCGTTAGCGGGGCCAGTGAGCAGTTCTTC. Translated: CASSVSGASEQFF.